This T cell receptor beta chain was sequenced for a study of shared clonotypes between healthy human individuals. Study results and caveats: What limited the represented genetic and exposure-history diversity was the small number of donors.

Assay execution proceeded at the deep level. In the source study's methods: ImmunoSEQ output held junction-only sequences without quality scores, so filtering differed. Clones were read by immunoSEQ multiplex PCR, and TCRdb kept only the in-frame ones, dropping some. V and J calls and clone size are copied from that table; D and trimming were computed from the DNA. The sample holds roughly 490,000 clones; 75% to 85% are singletons and the top ten take approximately 13%. This clone appeared a single time. Its antigen remains unidentified. Germline V lookup: CDR1 MDHEN, CDR2 SYDVKM. V was pared by 5 bases and J by 3 bases, with 9 bases of the junction left unmatched. This CDR3 is 17 amino acids long. The healthy adult donors were HIV-negative and reported no recent acute infections or vaccinations.

The genes are TRBV28 and TRBJ2-2, with 10 positions matching TRBD2. Input material: PBMCs. The TCR comes from a middle-aged woman in good health. Some clones in this sample may be carry-over from other donors' samples. The CDR3 sequence is CASSPNSSGRYTGELFF. CDR3 coding DNA: TGTGCCAGCAGTCCAAACTCTAGCGGGAGATACACCGGGGAGCTGTTTTTT.